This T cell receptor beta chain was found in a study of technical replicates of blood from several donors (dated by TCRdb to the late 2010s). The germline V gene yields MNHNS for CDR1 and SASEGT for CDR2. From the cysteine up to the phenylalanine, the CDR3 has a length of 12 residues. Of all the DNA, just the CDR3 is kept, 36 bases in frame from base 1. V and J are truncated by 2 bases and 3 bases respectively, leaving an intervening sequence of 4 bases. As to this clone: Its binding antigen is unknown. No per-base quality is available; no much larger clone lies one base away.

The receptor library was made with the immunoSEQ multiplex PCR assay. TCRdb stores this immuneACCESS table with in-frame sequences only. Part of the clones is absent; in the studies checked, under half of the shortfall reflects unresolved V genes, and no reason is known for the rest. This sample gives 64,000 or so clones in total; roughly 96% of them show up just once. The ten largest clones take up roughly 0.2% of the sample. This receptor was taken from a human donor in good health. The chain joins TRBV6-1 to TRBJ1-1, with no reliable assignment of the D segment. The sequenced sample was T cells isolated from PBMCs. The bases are TGTGCCAGCAGTGAACGGGACACTGAAGCTTTCTTT. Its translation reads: CASSERDTEAFF.